These 17 T cell receptor beta chains share one sample of origin, sequenced in a study of cytomegalovirus exposure and HLA in healthy donors. A multiplex PCR was run with 60 Vbeta primers and 13 Jbeta primers. Profiling relied on immunoSEQ multiplex PCR, and the TCRdb table lists in-frame clones only, not all of them. The data contain around 98,000 clones, under 75% of them seen just once; the ten biggest clones take up about 1.3%. Sequenced sample: PBMCs. Every receptor here comes from a female donor in good health and CMV-seronegative.

The chain has TRBV4-3 and TRBJ2-3, with 7 bases fitting TRBD1. V shed 0 bases and J 6 bases; nucleotides not matched to a gene: 6. This CDR3 is built from 15 residues. Germline CDR1 is LGHNA and CDR2 is YSLEER. This chain's CDR3 is CASSQEVRGMDTQYF. In nucleotides, the CDR3 is TGCGCCAGCAGCCAAGAGGTCAGGGGGATGGATACGCAGTATTTT.

The chain uses TRBV9 and TRBJ2-1, with D unclear. CDR1 and CDR2 from the germline V gene are SGDLS and YYNGEE. Trimming left V 3 bases short and J 1 base short, with 14 bases between. The CDR3 totals 16 residues. For the CDR3, the DNA is TGTGCCAGCAGCGGAATGGTGCGTACTTCCTACAATGAGCAGTTCTTC. Translation: CASSGMVRTSYNEQFF.

The rearrangement joins TRBV4-1 to TRBJ1-2, with 7 bases that match TRBD1. Germline-derived CDR1 and CDR2 are MGHRA and YSYEKL. V was clipped by 2 bases and J by 8 bases; unmatched bases: 5. The CDR3 runs to 13 residues. The CDR3 sequence is CASSQLTGSGYTF. The CDR3 DNA follows: TGCGCCAGCAGCCAACTGACAGGGAGCGGCTACACCTTC.

The chain couples TRBV18 to TRBJ1-2; 7 bases are shared with TRBD1. Trimming removed 3 bases from V and 2 bases from J; junction bases left unmatched: 3. The CDR3 extends over 14 amino acids. Per germline, CDR1 KGHSH and CDR2 LQKENI. The CDR3 region has the DNA TGTGCCAGCTCACCTACACAGGGGAACTATGGCTACACCTTC. Encoded protein: CASSPTQGNYGYTF.

The V gene is TRBV29-1, the J gene TRBJ1-4; D is possibly TRBD1 (5 bases). Trimming shortened V by 6 bases and J by 6 bases, and 17 bases separated the two germline ends. The CDR3 length is 14 residues. The germline V gene has CDR1 SQVTM and CDR2 ANQGSEA. The CDR3 coding sequence is TGCAGCGTCCTAGAACAGGAAACCTATGAAAAACTGTTTTTT. The encoded protein is CSVLEQETYEKLFF.

The chain links TRBV16 to TRBJ1-5; no definite D call. The CDR3 has 15 amino acids. Germline V gives CDR1 KGHSY, CDR2 FQNENV. V lost 0 bases and J 8 bases, leaving 14 bases between the germline ends. CDR3 coding DNA: TGTGCCAGCAGCCAATCGGTGGAGGAACATGAGCCCCAGCATTTT. Protein product: CASSQSVEEHEPQHF.

The chain uses TRBV9 and TRBJ1-5; D may be TRBD1 (6 bases). The CDR3 sequence is 15 residues long. The germline V gene encodes CDR1 SGDLS and CDR2 YYNGEE. The ends were cut back, 4 bases at V and 7 bases at J, with 18 bases in the middle. CDR3 in amino acids: CASSPQTGTGQPQHF. DNA for the CDR3: TGTGCCAGCAGCCCCCAAACAGGGACGGGACAGCCCCAGCATTTT.

The chain is built from TRBV7-9 and TRBJ2-7, with D perhaps TRBD2 (5 bases). V lost 4 bases to trimming and J lost 4 bases, with 20 bases between them. Per germline, CDR1 SEHNR and CDR2 FQNEAQ (reference sequence). The CDR3 is 16 residues long. In DNA form, the CDR3 reads TGTGCCAGCAGCTCTACCGTCACGGGGTGGGAGTACGAGCAGTACTTC. Its protein product is CASSSTVTGWEYEQYF. The whole variable domain, filled in from reference TRBV7-9 and TRBJ2-7, reads DTGVSQNPRHKITKRGQNVTFRCDPISEHNRLYWYRQTLGQGPEFLTYFQNEAQLEKSRLLSDRFSAERPKGSFSTLEIQRTEQGDSAMYLCASSSTVTGWEYEQYFGPGTRLTVT.

This clone has a single count. The chain couples TRBV10-3 to TRBJ2-7; D is perhaps TRBD1 (6 bases). The V gene's germline CDR1 is ENHRY and CDR2 SYGVKD. V dropped 8 bases and J dropped 2 bases, with 19 bases sitting between them. The CDR3 has 15 amino acids. The CDR3 region is CAIQQGIGPTYEQYF. The CDR3 DNA sequence: TGTGCCATCCAACAGGGTATTGGGCCGACCTACGAGCAGTACTTC.

The chain has TRBV6-5 and TRBJ1-5; no clear D. Germline V gene data show CDR1 as MNHEY and CDR2 as SVGAGI. This CDR3 has 13 residues. Trimming took 5 bases from V and 2 from J, leaving 7 bases between them. CDR3 loop: CASSSGGNQPQHF. The CDR3 DNA is TGTGCCAGCAGTAGCGGAGGCAATCAGCCCCAGCATTTT.

The J gene is TRBJ2-1, the V gene TRBV6-4; TRBD2 might be the D (6 bases). V was cut by 3 bases and J by 3 bases, with 12 bases left in between. CDR3 length equals 15 residues. Germline lookup yields CDR1 MRHNA and CDR2 SNTAGT. In DNA form, the CDR3 reads TGTGCCAGCAGTGAAGTAGGCGGGAACTACAATGAGCAGTTCTTC. It yields the protein CASSEVGGNYNEQFF.

V is TRBV6-5 and J is TRBJ1-6; D unclear. V was pared by 3 bases and J by 7 bases, with 7 bases between. The CDR3 consists of 13 residues. CDR1 MNHEY and CDR2 SVGAGI come from the germline V gene. CDR3 nucleotide sequence: TGTGCCAGCAGTTATCTGGAGAATTCACCCCTCCACTTT. Its protein product is CASSYLENSPLHF.

The genes are TRBV5-1 and TRBJ2-5; 8 bases match TRBD1. Trimming cost V 2 bases and J 3 bases; bases outside gene matches: 6. Germline V gene sequence: CDR1 SGHRS, CDR2 YFSETQ. This CDR3 has 15 amino acids. CDR3 protein: CASSLWGQAEETQYF. In DNA form, the CDR3 reads TGCGCCAGCAGCTTATGGGGACAGGCCGAAGAGACCCAGTACTTC.

Written as DNA, the CDR3 is TGTGCCAGCAGCTCCGGGGGGGTGGGCAATCAGCCCCAGCATTTT. This translates into CASSSGGVGNQPQHF. The V call is TRBV28, the J call TRBJ1-5; weak D call: TRBD1 (5 bases). The CDR3 is made up of 15 amino acids. Germline V gene lookup returns CDR1 MDHEN and CDR2 SYDVKM. Trimming stripped 6 bases from V and 2 bases from J, with 14 bases between.

This CDR3 reads CASSGQLAGSTDTQYF. CDR3 DNA sequence: TGTGCCAGCAGTGGACAACTAGCGGGGTCAACAGATACGCAGTATTTT. The chain combines TRBV6-1 with TRBJ2-3; 10 positions agree with TRBD2. V was clipped by 4 bases and J by 3 bases; unmatched bases: 7. The V gene's germline CDR1 is MNHNS and CDR2 SASEGT. The CDR3 consists of 16 residues.

This chain joins TRBV29-1 and TRBJ2-3; TRBD2 aligns across 11 bases. CDR1 is SQVTM, CDR2 ANQGSEA, per germline. There are 15 residues in the CDR3. The V gene end was trimmed by 2 bases and the J gene end by 6 bases; junction bases not matched to a gene: 7. CDR3 nucleotides: TGCAGCGTTGAAACTAGCGGGGGACCCGGGGATACGCAGTATTTT. Translating gives CSVETSGGPGDTQYF.

This clone came up a few times. The chain has TRBV28 and TRBJ1-5, with 8 bases identical to TRBD1. Germline-derived CDR1 and CDR2 are MDHEN and SYDVKM. The CDR3 length is 16 residues. Unmatched junction bases numbered 7, after V lost 2 bases and J lost 4 bases. The CDR3 nucleotides are TGTGCCAGCAGTTTACCCCTACAGGGGGGTAATCAGCCCCAGCATTTT. It specifies CASSLPLQGGNQPQHF.